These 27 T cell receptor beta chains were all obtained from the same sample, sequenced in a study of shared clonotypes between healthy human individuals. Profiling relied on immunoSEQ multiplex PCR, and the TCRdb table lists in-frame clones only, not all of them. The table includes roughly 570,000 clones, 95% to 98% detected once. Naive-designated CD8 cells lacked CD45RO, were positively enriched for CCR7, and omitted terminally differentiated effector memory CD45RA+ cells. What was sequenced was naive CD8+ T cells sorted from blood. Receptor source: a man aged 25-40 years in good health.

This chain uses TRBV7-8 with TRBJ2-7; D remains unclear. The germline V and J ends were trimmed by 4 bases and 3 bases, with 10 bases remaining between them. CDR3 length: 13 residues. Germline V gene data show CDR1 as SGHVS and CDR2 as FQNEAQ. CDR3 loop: CASSYPRDYEQYF. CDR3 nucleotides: TGTGCCAGCAGCTATCCTAGAGACTACGAGCAGTACTTC.

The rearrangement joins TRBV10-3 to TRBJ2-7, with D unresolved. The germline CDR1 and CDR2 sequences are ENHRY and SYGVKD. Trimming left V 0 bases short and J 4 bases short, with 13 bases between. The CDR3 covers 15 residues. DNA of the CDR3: TGTGCCATCAGTGAGTCGAGTTGGGGTACGTACGAGCAGTACTTC. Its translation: CAISESSWGTYEQYF.

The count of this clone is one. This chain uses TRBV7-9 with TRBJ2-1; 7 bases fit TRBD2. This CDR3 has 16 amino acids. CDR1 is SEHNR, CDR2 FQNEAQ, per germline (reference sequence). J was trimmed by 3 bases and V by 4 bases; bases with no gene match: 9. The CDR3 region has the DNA TGTGCCAGCAGCTACTTGATTGGCGGGAGCTACAATGAGCAGTTCTTC. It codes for CASSYLIGGSYNEQFF.

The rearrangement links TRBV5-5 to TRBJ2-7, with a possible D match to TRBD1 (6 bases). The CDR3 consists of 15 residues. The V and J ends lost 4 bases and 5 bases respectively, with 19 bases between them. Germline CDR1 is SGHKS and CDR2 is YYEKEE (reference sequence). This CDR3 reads CASSPTQGEYHEQYF. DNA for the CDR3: TGTGCCAGCAGCCCAACACAGGGCGAATACCACGAGCAGTACTTC. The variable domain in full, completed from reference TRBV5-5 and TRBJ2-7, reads DAGVTQSPTHLIKTRGQQVTLRCSPISGHKSVSWYQQVLGQGPQFIFQYYEKEERGRGNFPDRFSARQFPNYSSELNVNALLLGDSALYLCASSPTQGEYHEQYFGPGTRLTVT.

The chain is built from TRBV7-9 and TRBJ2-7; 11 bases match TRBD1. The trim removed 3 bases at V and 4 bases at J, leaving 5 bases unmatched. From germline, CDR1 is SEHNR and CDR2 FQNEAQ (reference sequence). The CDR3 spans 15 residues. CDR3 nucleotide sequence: TGTGCCAGCAGCTTGTCCGGGACAGGGGGGTACGAGCAGTACTTC. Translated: CASSLSGTGGYEQYF.

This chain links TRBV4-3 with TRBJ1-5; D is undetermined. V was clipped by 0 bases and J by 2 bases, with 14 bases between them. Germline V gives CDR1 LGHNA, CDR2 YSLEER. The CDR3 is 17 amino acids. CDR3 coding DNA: TGCGCCAGCAGCCAAGATCGTCCACCCGTCGGCAATCAGCCCCAGCATTTT. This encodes CASSQDRPPVGNQPQHF.

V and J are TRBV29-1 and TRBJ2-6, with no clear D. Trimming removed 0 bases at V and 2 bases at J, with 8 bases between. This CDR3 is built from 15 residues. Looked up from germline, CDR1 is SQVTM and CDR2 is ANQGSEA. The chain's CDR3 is CSVEELGTGANVLTF. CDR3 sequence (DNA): TGCAGCGTTGAAGAATTGGGGACTGGGGCCAACGTCCTGACTTTC.

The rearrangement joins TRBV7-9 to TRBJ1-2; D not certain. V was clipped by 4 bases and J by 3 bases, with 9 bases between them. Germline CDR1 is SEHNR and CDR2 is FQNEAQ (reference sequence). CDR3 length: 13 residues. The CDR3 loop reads CASSSPKDYGYTF. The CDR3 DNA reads TGTGCCAGCAGCTCCCCCAAGGACTATGGCTACACCTTC.

This CDR3 is CASSALPGQGGSGANVLTF. The CDR3 coding sequence is TGTGCCAGCAGCGCCCTTCCGGGACAGGGGGGCTCTGGGGCCAACGTCCTGACTTTC. The chain is built from TRBV7-9 and TRBJ2-6, with 11 nucleotides matching TRBD1. CDR1 and CDR2 (germline): SEHNR, FQNEAQ (reference sequence). The CDR3 totals 19 residues. V trimming: 5 bases; J trimming: 0 bases; junction bases outside the gene matches: 9. Full variable domain (outside the CDR3, taken from reference TRBV7-9 and TRBJ2-6): DTGVSQNPRHKITKRGQNVTFRCDPISEHNRLYWYRQTLGQGPEFLTYFQNEAQLEKSRLLSDRFSAERPKGSFSTLEIQRTEQGDSAMYLCASSALPGQGGSGANVLTFGAGSRLTVL.

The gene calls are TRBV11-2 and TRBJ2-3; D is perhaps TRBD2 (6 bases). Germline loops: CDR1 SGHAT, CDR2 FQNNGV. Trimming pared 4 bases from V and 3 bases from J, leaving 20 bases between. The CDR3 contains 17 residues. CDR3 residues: CASSSTSLRGGTDTQYF. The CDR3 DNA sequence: TGTGCCAGCAGCTCTACGTCCCTGCGGGGTGGGACAGATACGCAGTATTTT.

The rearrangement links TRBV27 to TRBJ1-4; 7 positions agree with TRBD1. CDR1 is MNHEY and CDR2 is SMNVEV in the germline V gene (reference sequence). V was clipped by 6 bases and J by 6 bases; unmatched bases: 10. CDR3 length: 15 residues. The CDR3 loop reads CASSPRQGIDEKLFF. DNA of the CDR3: TGTGCCAGCAGCCCGAGACAGGGAATAGATGAAAAACTGTTTTTT.

CDR3 sequence reads: CASSGTGPAGANVLTF. Here the CDR3 DNA reads TGTGCCAGCAGCGGAACAGGGCCCGCTGGGGCCAACGTCCTGACTTTC. V and J are TRBV9 and TRBJ2-6, with D possibly being TRBD1 (6 bases). The CDR3 extends over 16 amino acids. Germline-derived CDR1 and CDR2 are SGDLS and YYNGEE. V was cut by 3 bases and J by 2 bases, with 12 bases left in between. Full variable domain (remainder filled in from reference TRBV9 and TRBJ2-6): DSGVTQTPKHLITATGQRVTLRCSPRSGDLSVYWYQQSLDQGLQFLIQYYNGEERAKGNILERFSAQQFPDLHSELNLSSLELGDSALYFCASSGTGPAGANVLTFGAGSRLTVL.

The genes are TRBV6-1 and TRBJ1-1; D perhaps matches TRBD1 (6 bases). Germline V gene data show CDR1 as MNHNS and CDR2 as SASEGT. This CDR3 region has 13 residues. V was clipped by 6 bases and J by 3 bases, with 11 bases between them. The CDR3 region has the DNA TGTGCCAGCAGATCGAGGGGGGACACTGAAGCTTTCTTT. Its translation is CASRSRGDTEAFF.

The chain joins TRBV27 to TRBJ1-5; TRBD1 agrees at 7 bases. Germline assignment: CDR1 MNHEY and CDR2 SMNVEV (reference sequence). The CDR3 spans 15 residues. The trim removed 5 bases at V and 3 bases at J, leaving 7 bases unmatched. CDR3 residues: CASSPRDRLNQPQHF. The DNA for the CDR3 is TGTGCCAGCAGTCCCCGGGACAGACTCAATCAGCCCCAGCATTTT.

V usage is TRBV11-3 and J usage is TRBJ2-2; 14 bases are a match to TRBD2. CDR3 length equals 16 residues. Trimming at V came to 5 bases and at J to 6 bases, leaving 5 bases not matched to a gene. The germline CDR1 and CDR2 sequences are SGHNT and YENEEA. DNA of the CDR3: TGTGCCAGCAGCCAGAGACTAGCGGGAGGGCCCGGGGAGCTGTTTTTT. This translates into CASSQRLAGGPGELFF.

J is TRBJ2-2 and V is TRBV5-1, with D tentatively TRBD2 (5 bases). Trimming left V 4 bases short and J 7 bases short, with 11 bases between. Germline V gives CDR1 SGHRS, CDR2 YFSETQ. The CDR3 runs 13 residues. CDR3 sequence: CASSEGGLGELFF. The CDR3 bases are TGCGCCAGCAGCGAGGGCGGACTCGGGGAGCTGTTTTTT.

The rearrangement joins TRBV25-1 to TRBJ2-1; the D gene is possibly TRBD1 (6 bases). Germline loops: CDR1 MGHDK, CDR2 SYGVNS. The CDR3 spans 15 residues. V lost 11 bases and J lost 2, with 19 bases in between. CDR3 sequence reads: CASTGPDSAYNEQFF. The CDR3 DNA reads TGTGCCTCTACCGGGCCGGACAGCGCCTACAATGAGCAGTTCTTC.

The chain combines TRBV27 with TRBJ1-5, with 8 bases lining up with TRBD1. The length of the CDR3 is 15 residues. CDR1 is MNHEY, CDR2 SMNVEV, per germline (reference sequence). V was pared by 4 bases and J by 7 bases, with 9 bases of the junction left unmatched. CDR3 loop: CASSSKRTGSQPQHF. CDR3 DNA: TGTGCCAGCAGTTCCAAGCGGACAGGGTCGCAGCCCCAGCATTTT.

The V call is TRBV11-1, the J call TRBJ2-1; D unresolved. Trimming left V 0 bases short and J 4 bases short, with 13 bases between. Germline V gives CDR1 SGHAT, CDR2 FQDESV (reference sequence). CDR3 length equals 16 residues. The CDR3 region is CASSLAWVPSYNEQFF. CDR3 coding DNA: TGTGCCAGCAGCTTAGCATGGGTCCCATCTTACAATGAGCAGTTCTTC. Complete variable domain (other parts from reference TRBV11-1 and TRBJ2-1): EAEVAQSPRYKITEKSQAVAFWCDPISGHATLYWYRQILGQGPELLVQFQDESVVDDSQLPKDRFSAERLKGVDSTLKIQPAELGDSAMYLCASSLAWVPSYNEQFFGPGTRLTVL.

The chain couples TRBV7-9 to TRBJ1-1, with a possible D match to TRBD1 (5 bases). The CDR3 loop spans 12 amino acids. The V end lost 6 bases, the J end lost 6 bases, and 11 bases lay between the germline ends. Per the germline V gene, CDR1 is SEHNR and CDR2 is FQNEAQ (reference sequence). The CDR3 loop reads CASSQQGAEAFF. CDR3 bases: TGTGCCAGCAGTCAGCAGGGAGCTGAAGCTTTCTTT.

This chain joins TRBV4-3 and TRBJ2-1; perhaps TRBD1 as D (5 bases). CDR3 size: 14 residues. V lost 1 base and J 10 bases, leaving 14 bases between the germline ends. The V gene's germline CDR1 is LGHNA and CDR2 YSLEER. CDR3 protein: CASSQGLQVDEQFF. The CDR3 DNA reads TGCGCCAGCAGCCAAGGTTTACAGGTAGACGAGCAGTTCTTC.

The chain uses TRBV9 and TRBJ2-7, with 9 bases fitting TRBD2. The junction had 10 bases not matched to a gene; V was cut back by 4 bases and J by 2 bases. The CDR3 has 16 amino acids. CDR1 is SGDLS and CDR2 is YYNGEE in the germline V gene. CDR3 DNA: TGTGCCAGCAGCCCGCGGACTAGCGTAACTACCTACGAGCAGTACTTC. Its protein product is CASSPRTSVTTYEQYF.

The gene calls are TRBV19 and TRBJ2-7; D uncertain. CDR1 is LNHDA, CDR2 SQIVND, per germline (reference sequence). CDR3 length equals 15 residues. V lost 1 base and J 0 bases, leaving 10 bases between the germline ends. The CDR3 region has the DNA TGTGCCAGTAGTATAGCTTACGGATACTCCTACGAGCAGTACTTC. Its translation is CASSIAYGYSYEQYF.

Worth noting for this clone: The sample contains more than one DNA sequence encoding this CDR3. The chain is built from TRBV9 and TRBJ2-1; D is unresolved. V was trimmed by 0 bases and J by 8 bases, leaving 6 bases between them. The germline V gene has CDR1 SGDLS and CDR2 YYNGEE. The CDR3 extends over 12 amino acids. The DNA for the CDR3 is TGTGCCAGCAGCGTAGATGGGGATGAGCAGTTCTTC. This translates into CASSVDGDEQFF.

CDR3 nucleotide sequence: TGTGCCAGCAGTACCCGGGACAGGGATTCTAACTATGGCTACACCTTC. This sequence encodes CASSTRDRDSNYGYTF. The V call is TRBV27, the J call TRBJ1-2, with TRBD1 identical over 9 bases. V lost 5 bases, J lost 0 bases, and 7 bases stayed unmatched. The CDR3 totals 16 residues. Germline V gives CDR1 MNHEY, CDR2 SMNVEV (reference sequence).

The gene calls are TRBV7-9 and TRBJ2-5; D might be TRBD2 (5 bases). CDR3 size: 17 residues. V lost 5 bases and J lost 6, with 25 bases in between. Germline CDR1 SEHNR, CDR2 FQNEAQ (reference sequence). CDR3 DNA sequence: TGTGCCAGCAGCACCTATAAGGGAGATGGGAGAGAGAAGACCCAGTACTTC. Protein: CASSTYKGDGREKTQYF.

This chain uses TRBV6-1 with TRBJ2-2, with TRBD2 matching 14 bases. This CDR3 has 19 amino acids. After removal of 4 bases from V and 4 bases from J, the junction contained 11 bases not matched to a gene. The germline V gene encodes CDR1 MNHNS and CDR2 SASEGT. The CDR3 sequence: CASSGPPGLAGEGTGELFF. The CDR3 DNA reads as TGTGCCAGCAGTGGACCTCCGGGACTAGCGGGAGAGGGCACCGGGGAGCTGTTTTTT.